These 8 T cell receptor beta chains came from one sample sequenced in a study of technical replicates of blood from a few donors. Sequenced by immunoSEQ multiplex PCR; TCRdb stores in-frame clones only, minus some. The data contain approximately 58,000 clones, approximately 86% of them singletons. Sequences were obtained from PBMCs. Receptors were obtained from a human donor in good health. Some clones in this sample may be carry-over from other donors' samples.

V usage is TRBV6-5 and J usage is TRBJ1-1; no reliable D call. CDR1 is MNHEY, CDR2 SVGAGI, per germline. This CDR3 region has 13 residues. V gave up 2 bases and J gave up 2 bases, with 6 bases separating them. The CDR3 is CASSYLLNTEAFF. The CDR3 DNA is TGTGCCAGCAGTTACCTGTTAAACACTGAAGCTTTCTTT.

J is TRBJ2-3 and V is TRBV7-8, with 7 bases identical to TRBD2. Germline V gene data show CDR1 as SGHVS and CDR2 as FQNEAQ. The V gene end was trimmed by 2 bases and the J gene end by 2 bases; junction bases not matched to a gene: 7. The CDR3 has 16 residues. This CDR3 reads CASSLRIAGLTDTQYF. As DNA, the CDR3 is TGTGCCAGCAGCTTAAGAATAGCGGGTCTCACAGATACGCAGTATTTT.

This clone was observed a single time. The chain has TRBV27 and TRBJ1-1; D is perhaps TRBD1 (6 bases). CDR1 is MNHEY and CDR2 is SMNVEV in the germline V gene (reference sequence). Trimming shortened V by 5 bases and J by 5 bases, and 18 bases separated the two germline ends. The CDR3 loop spans 15 amino acids. Here the CDR3 DNA reads TGTGCCAGCAGTCAAAACAGGGTATACTTTACTGAAGCTTTCTTT. Protein: CASSQNRVYFTEAFF.

The chain links TRBV2 to TRBJ2-3; TRBD2 aligns across 7 bases. The J segment lost 0 bases and the V segment lost 3 bases, leaving 12 bases of the junction unmatched. This CDR3 is 18 amino acids long. The germline V gene has CDR1 SNHLY and CDR2 FYNNEI. CDR3 region: CASSDPRRGTTSTDTQYF. The CDR3 DNA is TGTGCCAGCAGTGACCCCCGACGCGGGACTACCAGCACAGATACGCAGTATTTT.

This clone was seen only once. The V and J genes are TRBV12-5 and TRBJ2-7, with 7 bases aligning to TRBD1. The V segment lost 5 bases and the J segment 4 bases; nucleotides outside the gene matches: 8. In germline, CDR1 is LGHNT, CDR2 FRNRAP. The length of the CDR3 is 14 residues. The CDR3 loop is CASGGEQGWYEQYF. In DNA, the CDR3 is TGTGCTAGTGGTGGGGAACAGGGGTGGTACGAGCAGTACTTC.

Here the CDR3 reads CASSQAMRNSPLHF. In DNA, the CDR3 is TGCGCCAGCAGCCAAGCGATGCGGAATTCACCCCTCCACTTT. This chain uses TRBV4-3 with TRBJ1-6; no clear D gene. Per germline, CDR1 LGHNA and CDR2 YSLEER. V lost 1 base and J lost 7, with 8 bases in between. The CDR3 is made up of 14 amino acids.

This rearrangement joins TRBV7-3 to TRBJ2-3; D is undetermined. The V gene's germline CDR1 is SGHTA and CDR2 FQGTGA. With 4 bases removed from V and 0 bases from J, the gap between germline ends came to 2 bases. There are 12 residues in the CDR3. The CDR3 is CASSSSTDTQYF. Written as DNA, the CDR3 is TGTGCCAGCAGCTCTAGCACAGATACGCAGTATTTT.

In its sample, this clone was seen a few times. The chain couples TRBV2 to TRBJ2-5, with D unresolved. CDR1 and CDR2 from the germline V gene are SNHLY and FYNNEI. CDR3 length equals 12 residues. Between the trimmed V and J ends, which lost 6 bases and 5 bases, there was a span of 10 bases. The CDR3 region has the DNA TGTGCCAGCAGATCTGCACAGGAGACCCAGTACTTC. This encodes CASRSAQETQYF.